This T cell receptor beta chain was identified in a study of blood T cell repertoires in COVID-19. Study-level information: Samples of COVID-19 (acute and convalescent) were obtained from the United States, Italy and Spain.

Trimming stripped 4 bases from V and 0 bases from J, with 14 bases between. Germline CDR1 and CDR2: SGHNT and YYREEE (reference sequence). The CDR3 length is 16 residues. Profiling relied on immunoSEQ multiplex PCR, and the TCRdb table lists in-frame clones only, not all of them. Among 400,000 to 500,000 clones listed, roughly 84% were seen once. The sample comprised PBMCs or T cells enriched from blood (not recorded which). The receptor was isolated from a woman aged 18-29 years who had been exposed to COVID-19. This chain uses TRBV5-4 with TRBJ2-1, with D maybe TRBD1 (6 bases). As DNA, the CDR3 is TGTGCCAGCAGCGGGCCGGGACAAGGCTCCTACAATGAGCAGTTCTTC. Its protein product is CASSGPGQGSYNEQFF.